The entry that follows covers one T cell receptor beta chain sequence. These data belong to a study of cytomegalovirus exposure and HLA in healthy donors. CDR3 length: 17 amino acids. J was trimmed by 4 bases and V by 3 bases; bases with no gene match: 14. Germline CDR1 is LGHNA and CDR2 is YSLEER. Sequencing used immunoSEQ multiplex PCR; TCRdb keeps in-frame clones, though not all of them. There are 250,000 to 350,000 clones in the sample; about nine tenths occur only once, and roughly 1.2% lies in the top ten. Separation from the roughly 670-subject first cohort characterized the roughly 120-subject validation cohort, to which the donors belonged.

This chain uses TRBV4-3 with TRBJ2-7; 8 bases align to TRBD1. The receptor comes from a woman under 40 in good health and CMV-seropositive. What was sequenced was PBMCs. The CDR3 reads CASSQTTTGQGRYEQYF. The CDR3 region has the DNA TGCGCCAGCAGCCAGACTACGACAGGACAGGGTCGGTACGAGCAGTACTTC.